This TCR beta chain was retrieved from a study of blood T cell repertoires in COVID-19. Across the study: Researchers got acute and convalescent COVID-19 samples from the United States, Italy and Spain. The cDNA or gDNA used as material had been derived from T cells, B-cell-depleted T cells, or PBMCs.

The length of the CDR3 is 16 residues. In germline, CDR1 is MGHRA, CDR2 YSYEKL. V gave up 2 bases and J gave up 1 base, with 13 bases separating them. Per the authors' pipeline: The assay estimated nucleated cells by amplifying reference gene primers. The table came from immunoSEQ multiplex PCR; TCRdb's copy has only in-frame clones and leaves some out. That table gives V, J and clone size, and the DNA gave D and trimming. The data hold more than 9,000 clones, with approximately 91% observed a single time. What was sequenced was peripheral blood. This chain connects TRBV4-1 to TRBJ2-3; weak D call: TRBD1 (6 bases). The TCR comes from a woman in her fifties or sixties with active COVID-19. The CDR3 protein is CASSQIGGPRTDTQYF. The CDR3, as DNA: TGCGCCAGCAGCCAAATAGGGGGTCCCCGCACAGATACGCAGTATTTT.